What follows are 20 T cell receptor beta chains derived from one specimen sequenced in a study of cytomegalovirus exposure and HLA in healthy donors. The PCR contained 60 Vbeta and 13 Jbeta primers. This table comes from immunoSEQ multiplex PCR, and its TCRdb copy is limited to in-frame clones, with some not included. The sample table sets out around 100,000 clones. The sequenced material came from PBMCs. These receptors were obtained from a middle-aged man in good health and CMV-seropositive.

The chain joins TRBV11-1 to TRBJ2-2, with D possibly matching TRBD1 (7 bases). The CDR3 contains 17 residues. Trimming took 8 bases from V and 2 from J, leaving 21 bases between them. In germline, CDR1 is SGHAT, CDR2 FQDESV (reference sequence). DNA for the CDR3: TGTGCCAGCGTAGGACGGAGGGACAGAGCTAACACCGGGGAGCTGTTTTTT. Protein product: CASVGRRDRANTGELFF.

This chain joins TRBV27 and TRBJ2-3; 8 bases align to TRBD2. CDR3 length equals 15 residues. V shed 2 bases and J 2 bases; nucleotides not matched to a gene: 3. Germline V gene sequence: CDR1 MNHEY, CDR2 SMNVEV (reference sequence). The chain's CDR3 is CASSLLAGYTDTQYF. The DNA of the CDR3 is TGTGCCAGCAGTTTACTAGCGGGTTACACAGATACGCAGTATTTT.

The chain couples TRBV5-1 to TRBJ2-3, with 7 bases aligning to TRBD1. The CDR3 contains 15 residues. Per the germline V gene, CDR1 is SGHRS and CDR2 is YFSETQ. V lost 4 bases, J lost 0 bases, and 5 bases stayed unmatched. CDR3 coding DNA: TGCGCCAGCAGCGCCGGGGACAGAAGCACAGATACGCAGTATTTT. Amino acid sequence: CASSAGDRSTDTQYF.

CDR3 in DNA: TGCAGCGTTAGAGTTTGGCTCCTACACGGCGGAGAGACCCAGTACTTC. This gives the protein CSVRVWLLHGGETQYF. The rearrangement joins TRBV29-1 to TRBJ2-5; D ambiguous. The CDR3 contains 16 residues. Germline V gene lookup returns CDR1 SQVTM and CDR2 ANQGSEA. V was clipped by 5 bases and J by 4 bases, with 23 bases between them.

The chain employs TRBV14 and TRBJ2-7, with 11 bases lining up with TRBD2. V shed 2 bases, J shed 4 bases, and the junction held 7 bases outside the gene matches. This CDR3 has 16 amino acids. Germline lookup yields CDR1 SGHDN and CDR2 FVKESK. DNA for the CDR3: TGTGCCAGCAGCCAACTAGCGGGAGGTATTTTGTACGAGCAGTACTTC. Translated: CASSQLAGGILYEQYF.

This chain joins TRBV19 and TRBJ2-3; 7 nucleotides align to TRBD2. The CDR3 is 14 residues long. With V trimmed by 9 bases and J by 4 bases, 10 bases remained unmatched. Germline lookup yields CDR1 LNHDA and CDR2 SQIVND (reference sequence). DNA for the CDR3: TGTGCCAGCGCTAGCGGAGTGGGTGCAGATACGCAGTATTTT. Translated: CASASGVGADTQYF.

The chain is built from TRBV9 and TRBJ2-3, with D perhaps matching TRBD2 (6 bases). The CDR3 loop spans 16 amino acids. Germline values: CDR1 SGDLS, CDR2 YYNGEE. V dropped 4 bases and J dropped 0 bases, with 15 bases sitting between them. The CDR3 bases are TGTGCCAGCAGCCCGCGACTAGTTCTTAGCACAGATACGCAGTATTTT. Residues: CASSPRLVLSTDTQYF.

The chain couples TRBV18 to TRBJ2-6; unclear D gene. Trimming stripped 0 bases from V and 0 bases from J, with 3 bases between. CDR1 and CDR2 (germline): KGHSH, LQKENI. The CDR3 spans 15 residues. CDR3 in amino acids: CASSPPSSGANVLTF. As DNA, the CDR3 is TGTGCCAGCTCACCACCTAGCTCTGGGGCCAACGTCCTGACTTTC.

This sequence joins TRBV27 and TRBJ1-5; 7 bases are a match to TRBD1. The CDR3 contains 14 residues. V was pared by 6 bases and J by 2 bases, with 4 bases of the junction left unmatched. CDR1 MNHEY and CDR2 SMNVEV come from the germline V gene (reference sequence). In DNA, the CDR3 is TGTGCCAGCAGGGAAGACAGGGGCAATCAGCCCCAGCATTTT. This translates into CASREDRGNQPQHF.

J is TRBJ2-7 and V is TRBV7-2; TRBD2 matches 8 bases. Germline V gene sequence: CDR1 SGHTA, CDR2 FQGNSA. Trimming removed 8 bases from V and 3 bases from J; junction bases left unmatched: 9. This CDR3 has 14 residues. CDR3 loop: CASLGGSGIYEQYF. CDR3 in DNA: TGTGCCAGCCTCGGGGGTAGCGGGATCTACGAGCAGTACTTC.

The V call is TRBV5-6, the J call TRBJ2-5; perhaps TRBD2 as D (5 bases). This CDR3 comprises 13 residues. The germline V gene encodes CDR1 SGHDT and CDR2 YYEEEE. The V gene lost 4 bases and the J gene lost 5 bases, with 12 bases spanning the gap. The CDR3 bases are TGTGCCAGCAGCCCTTACCCGGGGGAGACCCAGTACTTC. Translated: CASSPYPGETQYF.

This chain joins TRBV5-8 and TRBJ2-2; 11 bases align to TRBD2. CDR1 SGHTS and CDR2 YDEGEE come from the germline V gene. J lost 1 base, V lost 4 bases, and 6 bases had no gene match. This CDR3 comprises 17 residues. The CDR3: CASSTPGLAVNTGELFF. For the CDR3, the DNA is TGTGCCAGCAGCACGCCGGGACTAGCGGTGAACACCGGGGAGCTGTTTTTT.

This chain connects TRBV6-1 to TRBJ1-3; TRBD1 aligns across 9 bases. CDR1 and CDR2 from the germline V gene are MNHNS and SASEGT. With V trimmed by 7 bases and J by 7 bases, 5 bases remained unmatched. The CDR3 is made up of 13 amino acids. CDR3 sequence: CASTRDRANTIYF. For the CDR3, the DNA is TGTGCCAGCACTCGGGACAGGGCTAACACCATATATTTT.

V usage is TRBV28 and J usage is TRBJ1-5; no firm D call. V dropped 9 bases and J dropped 6 bases, with 18 bases sitting between them. Germline-derived CDR1 and CDR2 are MDHEN and SYDVKM. The CDR3 is 14 residues long. CDR3 DNA sequence: TGTGCCAGTCGAAAGGGAGGATTAGGTCAGCCCCAGCATTTT. This sequence encodes CASRKGGLGQPQHF.

V and J are TRBV5-1 and TRBJ2-1; 9 bases map to TRBD2. The germline V gene encodes CDR1 SGHRS and CDR2 YFSETQ. The CDR3 covers 16 residues. The junction had 12 bases not matched to a gene; V was cut back by 3 bases and J by 8 bases. CDR3 sequence reads: CASSWPKLAGPDEQFF. For the CDR3, the DNA is TGCGCCAGCAGCTGGCCTAAACTAGCGGGTCCCGATGAGCAGTTCTTC.

The chain recombines TRBV5-4 with TRBJ2-7; 7 positions match TRBD2. Trimming cost V 7 bases and J 4 bases; bases outside gene matches: 8. Germline CDR1 reads SGHNT; CDR2 reads YYREEE (reference sequence). The CDR3 loop spans 13 amino acids. DNA of the CDR3: TGTGCCAGCCGGCGGGAGTCAGCATACGAGCAGTACTTC. Translating it yields CASRRESAYEQYF.

The rearrangement uses TRBV7-9 and TRBJ2-7, with D maybe TRBD2 (5 bases). Looked up from germline, CDR1 is SEHNR and CDR2 is FQNEAQ (reference sequence). The CDR3 spans 13 residues. The V end was cut by 2 bases, the J end by 0 bases, with 5 bases between. The CDR3 DNA sequence: TGTGCCAGCAGCTTAACTAGCTCCTACGAGCAGTACTTC. This translates into CASSLTSSYEQYF.

The chain combines TRBV5-6 with TRBJ2-7, with D possibly TRBD1 on 5 matching bases. The CDR3 extends over 13 amino acids. CDR1 and CDR2 (germline): SGHDT, YYEEEE. Trimming took off 7 bases at V and 2 bases at J, with 13 bases between the two ends. The DNA for the CDR3 is TGTGCCAGCGACAGATTTCAGGCCTACGAGCAGTACTTC. Its protein product is CASDRFQAYEQYF.

This rearrangement joins TRBV27 to TRBJ2-7; D unresolved. This CDR3 region has 13 residues. V shed 3 bases and J shed 5 bases, with 11 bases lying between them. The germline V gene has CDR1 MNHEY and CDR2 SMNVEV (reference sequence). This CDR3 reads CASSFSPPNEQYF. The CDR3, as DNA: TGTGCCAGCAGTTTCAGTCCGCCCAACGAGCAGTACTTC.

The V call is TRBV18, the J call TRBJ2-2; the match to TRBD1 covers 7 bases. CDR3 length equals 14 residues. From germline, CDR1 is KGHSH and CDR2 LQKENI. V lost 4 bases, J lost 4 bases, and 3 bases stayed unmatched. The CDR3 is CASSQGQTTGELFF. For the CDR3, the DNA is TGTGCCAGCTCACAGGGACAGACCACCGGGGAGCTGTTTTTT.